This TCR beta chain is from a study of T cell changes during pregnancy in multiple sclerosis (dated by TCRdb to the late 2010s). Turning to the overall study: Changes in the T cell repertoire over the course of pregnancy were examined in this study in women with multiple sclerosis.

Regarding this clone: The antigen this receptor binds is unknown. No much larger clone is present one base from it, and per-base qualities are unavailable.

The library relied on the immunoSEQ multiplex PCR assay. This immuneACCESS table, as held by TCRdb, lists in-frame sequences with V and J called but not all clones. Of the missing ones, under half trace to an unresolved V gene in checked studies; the others have no known cause. The sample profile shows about 37,000 clones; about 90% of them were found once. Around 0.5% of the sample comes from the top ten. The receptor comes from a female donor in good health, enrolled as a control in a pregnancy study. The sample here was CD4+ T cells from peripheral blood mononuclear cells, taken in the third trimester of pregnancy.

The bases read TGTGCCAGCTCACCGGGGACAGGGGGGAATGAGCAGTTCTTC. It translates to CASSPGTGGNEQFF. The rearrangement joined TRBV18 to TRBJ2-1, with TRBD1 matching 11 junction bases. For CDR1 and CDR2, the germline V gene lists KGHSH and LQKENI. The V end gives up 3 bases and the J end 7 bases, leaving 2 bases in the junction not matched to a gene. Counted from cysteine to phenylalanine, this CDR3 has 14 amino acids. Here the CDR3 DNA is all that survives: 42 bases in frame from base 1.